This entry lists 19 T cell receptor beta chains sequenced from one sample in a study of shared clonotypes between healthy human individuals. Method: immunoSEQ multiplex PCR; TCRdb's copy keeps in-frame clones and lacks some. Of roughly 2.5 million clones detected, around nine tenths appear once; the ten largest clones hold about 0.13%. The specimen was naive CD4+ T cells sorted from blood. Regarding subset: CD45RA+ positively selected. These receptors all stem from a man between 18 and 35 years old in good health.

This rearrangement joins TRBV18 to TRBJ2-5; either TRBD1 or TRBD2 may fit D (6 bases each). The CDR3 is made up of 16 amino acids. CDR1 is KGHSH and CDR2 is LQKENI in the germline V gene. V gave up 0 bases and J gave up 1 base, with 12 bases separating them. The CDR3 spells CASSPPRGPTQETQYF. In nucleotides, the CDR3 is TGTGCCAGCTCACCACCCCGGGGGCCCACCCAAGAGACCCAGTACTTC.

This chain links TRBV5-6 with TRBJ2-6; perhaps TRBD1 as D (5 bases). The CDR3 totals 18 residues. Germline CDR1 is SGHDT and CDR2 is YYEEEE. Trimming removed 0 bases from V and 0 bases from J, with 13 bases in between. CDR3 coding DNA: TGTGCCAGCAGCTTGGCGTCAGGGATCCCCTCTGGGGCCAACGTCCTGACTTTC. Residues: CASSLASGIPSGANVLTF.

This rearrangement joins TRBV30 to TRBJ2-7; TRBD1 agrees at 8 bases. J was trimmed by 6 bases and V by 1 base; bases with no gene match: 5. The V gene's germline CDR1 is GTSNPN and CDR2 SVGIG (reference sequence). The CDR3 consists of 13 residues. For the CDR3, the DNA is TGTGCCTGGAGTGCAGGACAGGGAGTCGAGCAGTACTTC. It codes for CAWSAGQGVEQYF. The full variable domain, rest sourced from reference TRBV30 and TRBJ2-7, is SQTIHQWPATLVQPVGSPLSLECTVEGTSNPNLYWYRQAAGRGLQLLFYSVGIGQISSEVPQNLSASRPQDRQFILSSKKLLLSDSGFYLCAWSAGQGVEQYFGPGTRLTVT.

V is TRBV18 and J is TRBJ1-2; 9 positions agree with TRBD1. Germline V gives CDR1 KGHSH, CDR2 LQKENI. CDR3 length: 17 amino acids. V was pared by 4 bases and J by 1 base, with 10 bases of the junction left unmatched. CDR3 nucleotide sequence: TGTGCCAGCTCACAACTGGGACAGGGCGCGCTTAACTATGGCTACACCTTC. It codes for CASSQLGQGALNYGYTF.

CDR3 nucleotide sequence: TGTGCCAGCAGGGCGGGAAATGGGATCGAGCAGTACTTC. The encoded protein is CASRAGNGIEQYF. The chain is built from TRBV6-1 and TRBJ2-7; D perhaps matches TRBD2 (6 bases). The CDR3 is made up of 13 amino acids. The V and J ends lost 6 bases and 6 bases respectively, with 15 bases between them. The germline V gene has CDR1 MNHNS and CDR2 SASEGT.

The gene calls are TRBV5-5 and TRBJ2-1, with unresolved D. Germline V gives CDR1 SGHKS, CDR2 YYEKEE (reference sequence). Trimming left V 2 bases short and J 0 bases short, with 15 bases between. This CDR3 comprises 17 residues. The CDR3 sequence is CASSFRSRLSSYNEQFF. The CDR3 region has the DNA TGTGCCAGCAGCTTTAGATCGCGCCTCTCCTCCTACAATGAGCAGTTCTTC.

The CDR3 nucleotides read TGTGCCAGCAGCGTAGATGATTATAGGAAAAACACTGAAGCTTTCTTT. It is translated as CASSVDDYRKNTEAFF. This chain joins TRBV9 and TRBJ1-1; D gene ambiguous. Germline-derived CDR1 and CDR2 are SGDLS and YYNGEE. Trimming removed 0 bases from V and 2 bases from J, with 14 bases in between. The CDR3 length is 16 residues.

Concerning this clone: Additional DNA sequences in this sample encode the identical CDR3. The V and J genes are TRBV5-1 and TRBJ2-1, with TRBD2 as a possible D gene (6 bases). This CDR3 has 15 amino acids. Trimming took 0 bases from V and 0 from J, leaving 7 bases between them. Germline lookup yields CDR1 SGHRS and CDR2 YFSETQ. The DNA of the CDR3 is TGCGCCAGCAGCTTGGTTAGCGGCTCCTACAATGAGCAGTTCTTC. Its translation: CASSLVSGSYNEQFF.

The gene calls are TRBV5-1 and TRBJ1-6; no reliable D call. V was clipped by 4 bases and J by 9 bases, with 14 bases between them. Germline CDR1 is SGHRS and CDR2 is YFSETQ. CDR3 size: 14 residues. The CDR3 is CASSTGDRSSPLHF. The CDR3 bases are TGCGCCAGCAGCACCGGGGATAGAAGTTCACCCCTCCACTTT.

The genes are TRBV5-1 and TRBJ2-1; no definite D call. Germline V gene lookup returns CDR1 SGHRS and CDR2 YFSETQ. V lost 0 bases and J 10 bases, leaving 8 bases between the germline ends. The length of the CDR3 is 12 residues. CDR3 bases: TGCGCCAGCAGCTTGGAAAAGTCAGAGCAGTTCTTC. Encoded protein: CASSLEKSEQFF.

The chain uses TRBV5-4 and TRBJ2-7; 7 nucleotides line up with TRBD2. V shed 0 bases, J shed 2 bases, and the junction held 2 bases outside the gene matches. CDR1 is SGHNT and CDR2 is YYREEE in the germline V gene (reference sequence). The CDR3 is 14 residues long. The CDR3 loop reads CASSLVGGTYEQYF. The CDR3 bases are TGTGCCAGCAGCTTGGTGGGGGGGACCTACGAGCAGTACTTC.

Concerning this clone: This sample includes further DNA sequences coding for the same CDR3. The V gene is TRBV9, the J gene TRBJ2-7; TRBD1 agrees at 7 bases. Germline V gene lookup returns CDR1 SGDLS and CDR2 YYNGEE. The CDR3 runs to 14 residues. After removal of 2 bases from V and 0 bases from J, the junction contained 2 bases not matched to a gene. The CDR3: CASSVTGSSYEQYF. The CDR3 DNA reads as TGTGCCAGCAGCGTGACAGGGAGCTCCTACGAGCAGTACTTC. The full variable domain, completed using reference TRBV9 and TRBJ2-7, is DSGVTQTPKHLITATGQRVTLRCSPRSGDLSVYWYQQSLDQGLQFLIQYYNGEERAKGNILERFSAQQFPDLHSELNLSSLELGDSALYFCASSVTGSSYEQYFGPGTRLTVT.

The chain has TRBV12-5 and TRBJ2-1; D remains unclear. Trimming removed 4 bases at V and 5 bases at J, with 15 bases between. Looked up from germline, CDR1 is LGHNT and CDR2 is FRNRAP. The CDR3 length is 15 residues. CDR3 coding DNA: TGTGCTAGTGGTTCCGACTTTCCGTACAACAATGAGCAGTTCTTC. Translating gives CASGSDFPYNNEQFF.

This chain joins TRBV7-2 and TRBJ1-2, with TRBD1 matching over 11 bases. From germline, CDR1 is SGHTA and CDR2 FQGNSA. The ends lost 3 bases at V and 4 bases at J; junction bases unmatched: 4. The CDR3 spans 15 residues. The chain's CDR3 is CASSFGQGASYGYTF. CDR3 nucleotides: TGTGCCAGCAGCTTCGGACAGGGGGCTAGCTATGGCTACACCTTC. Using reference TRBV7-2 and TRBJ1-2 for the parts outside the CDR3, the full variable domain is GAGVSQSPSNKVTEKGKDVELRCDPISGHTALYWYRQSLGQGLEFLIYFQGNSAPDKSGLPSDRFSAERTGGSVSTLTIQRTQQEDSAVYLCASSFGQGASYGYTFGSGTRLTVV.

The rearrangement joins TRBV19 to TRBJ1-2, with D possibly being TRBD1 (5 bases). CDR3 length: 14 amino acids. From germline, CDR1 is LNHDA and CDR2 SQIVND (reference sequence). V was clipped by 3 bases and J by 8 bases, with 16 bases between them. CDR3 DNA sequence: TGTGCCAGTAGTATCTCCCGGGTCGGGGACGGCTACACCTTC. Protein: CASSISRVGDGYTF.

J is TRBJ2-1 and V is TRBV10-3, with 11 bases aligning to TRBD2. This CDR3 is 14 amino acids long. Trimming took 5 bases from V and 5 from J; bases not matched to a gene: 2. Germline CDR1 reads ENHRY; CDR2 reads SYGVKD. As DNA, the CDR3 is TGTGCCATCAGTACTAGCGGGAGCGACAATGAGCAGTTCTTC. As protein: CAISTSGSDNEQFF.

The rearrangement links TRBV7-2 to TRBJ2-2, with a possible D match to TRBD1 (6 bases). CDR1 and CDR2 (germline): SGHTA, FQGNSA. This CDR3 is 14 amino acids long. Deletions cut 5 bases from V and 1 base from J, with 8 bases between. The chain's CDR3 is CASSMDRNTGELFF. The CDR3 DNA sequence: TGTGCCAGCAGCATGGACAGGAACACCGGGGAGCTGTTTTTT.

CDR3 residues: CASRVRGGTDTQYF. DNA for the CDR3: TGCGCCAGCAGGGTGCGGGGGGGTACAGATACGCAGTATTTT. The V and J genes are TRBV5-1 and TRBJ2-3; 9 bases are shared with TRBD2. Germline assignment: CDR1 SGHRS and CDR2 YFSETQ. The CDR3 length is 14 residues. Trimming cost V 5 bases and J 3 bases; bases outside gene matches: 4.

The rearrangement links TRBV5-1 to TRBJ2-7; possibly TRBD2 for D (6 bases). The germline gives CDR1 SGHRS, CDR2 YFSETQ. The CDR3 is made up of 15 amino acids. Trimming removed 1 base from V and 3 bases from J, with 14 bases in between. CDR3 sequence: CASSLRVGGSYEQYF. For the CDR3, the DNA is TGCGCCAGCAGCTTGAGGGTCGGGGGAAGCTACGAGCAGTACTTC.